The count of the clone carrying this T cell receptor (beta chain) is one. Its antigen remains unknown. The record originates from a study of T cell responses to AZD1222 COVID-19 vaccine. Generated by immunoSEQ multiplex PCR, the TCRdb table keeps only in-frame clones and is missing some. In the table there are a few hundred thousand clones, approximately 93% of which are singletons. Study-level points and caveats: Of spike-specific TCRs, nearly half reportedly target regions left unmutated in variants. Spike-specific TCR breadth and depth grew following two AZD1222 doses.

Looked up from germline, CDR1 is SNHLY and CDR2 is FYNNEI. V was cut by 4 bases and J by 4 bases, with 10 bases left in between. This CDR3 has 13 residues. The genes are TRBV2 and TRBJ1-1; D is possibly TRBD1 (5 bases). The receptor was derived from an adult in good health. The specimen was peripheral blood, collected on day 0 of AZD1222 vaccination. The CDR3 coding sequence is TGTGCCAGCAGTGGGGGGGAAGGCACTGAAGCTTTCTTT. This sequence encodes CASSGGEGTEAFF. The full variable domain, its missing parts supplied by reference TRBV2 and TRBJ1-1, is EPEVTQTPSHQVTQMGQEVILRCVPISNHLYFYWYRQILGQKVEFLVSFYNNEISEKSEIFDDQFSVERPDGSNFTLKIRSTKLEDSAMYFCASSGGEGTEAFFGQGTRLTVV.